The rows below give T cell receptor beta chains drawn from one sample of a study of beta chain features in type 1 diabetes. The assay was immunoSEQ multiplex PCR, and TCRdb's table has in-frame clones only and misses some. The sample has about 700,000 clones, 13% seen once. The sequencing input was naive CD4+ T cells from blood. The receptors were gathered from a man between 18 and 29 years old with type 1 diabetes. Each CDR3 is given with its conserved first and last residue. A D gene is named only where the DNA matches it firmly. The size of a clone is reported for some rows only, either as once, few or many, or as a class for expanded clones.

few,TRBJ2-1,TRBD1,TRBV18,CASSPNEGQYNEQFF,TGTGCCAGCTCACCAAACGAGGGACAGTACAATGAGCAGTTCTTC
few,TRBJ2-1,TRBD1,TRBV7-9,CASSLTGGEQFF,TGTGCCAGCAGCTTGACAGGGGGTGAGCAGTTCTTC
few,TRBJ2-4,TRBD2,TRBV11-2,CASSPRGTKNIQYF,TGTGCCAGCAGCCCGCGGGGGACCAAAAACATTCAGTACTTC
few,TRBJ2-5,TRBD1,TRBV10-3,CAISGDRGETQYF,TGTGCCATCAGTGGGGACAGGGGAGAGACCCAGTACTTC
few,TRBJ2-5,.,TRBV5-4,CASSATEPGTQYF,TGTGCCAGCAGCGCCACAGAGCCGGGGACCCAGTACTTC
.,TRBJ2-7,TRBD2,TRBV28,CASSTLAGWAEQYF,TGTGCCAGCAGCACACTAGCGGGGTGGGCCGAGCAGTACTTC
few,TRBJ2-3,.,TRBV13,CASGRGDTQYF,TGTGCCAGCGGCCGGGGAGATACGCAGTATTTT
.,TRBJ1-1,TRBD1,TRBV9,CASSVGQGMGNTEAFF,TGTGCCAGCAGCGTAGGACAGGGTATGGGGAACACTGAAGCTTTCTTT
.,TRBJ1-4,.,TRBV10-3,CAISPGLVDEKLFF,TGTGCCATCAGTCCGGGGCTGGTGGATGAAAAACTGTTTTTT
few,TRBJ1-1,.,TRBV6-6,CASSPPHPLNTEAFF,TGTGCCAGCAGTCCCCCCCACCCCCTTAACACTGAAGCTTTCTTT
.,TRBJ1-4,.,TRBV30,CAWSFAGSRNEKLFF,TGTGCCTGGAGCTTCGCCGGGAGCAGAAATGAAAAACTGTTTTTT
.,TRBJ2-6,.,TRBV10-2,CASRETGANVLTF,TGCGCCAGCCGGGAGACTGGGGCCAACGTCCTGACTTTC
.,TRBJ1-1,TRBD1,TRBV5-1,CASSPWTGRHTEAFF,TGCGCCAGCAGCCCCTGGACAGGGAGGCACACTGAAGCTTTCTTT
.,TRBJ2-2,.,TRBV6-1,CASSSGRRTGELFF,TGTGCCAGCAGTTCGGGACGCCGGACCGGGGAGCTGTTTTTT
few,TRBJ2-7,TRBD1,TRBV15,CATSRVQGAQYF,TGTGCCACCAGCAGAGTGCAGGGGGCGCAGTACTTC
few,TRBJ2-1,.,TRBV29-1,CSVASQSSYNEQFF,TGCAGCGTGGCATCTCAGAGCTCCTACAATGAGCAGTTCTTC
.,TRBJ1-1,TRBD1,TRBV15,CATSREEWTGVEAFF,TGTGCCACCAGCAGAGAAGAGTGGACAGGGGTTGAAGCTTTCTTT
few,TRBJ1-2,.,TRBV25-1,CASSETRKANYGYTF,TGTGCCAGCAGTGAAACCAGAAAAGCTAACTATGGCTACACCTTC